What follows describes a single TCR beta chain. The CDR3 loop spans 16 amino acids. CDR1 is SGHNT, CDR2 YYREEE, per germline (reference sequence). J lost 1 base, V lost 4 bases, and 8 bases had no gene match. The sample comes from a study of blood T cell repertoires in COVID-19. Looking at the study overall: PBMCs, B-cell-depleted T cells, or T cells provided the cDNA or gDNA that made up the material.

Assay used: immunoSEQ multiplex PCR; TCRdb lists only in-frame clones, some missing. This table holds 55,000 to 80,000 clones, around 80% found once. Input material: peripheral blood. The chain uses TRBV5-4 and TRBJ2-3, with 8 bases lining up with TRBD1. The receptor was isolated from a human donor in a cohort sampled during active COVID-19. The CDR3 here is CASSLPPGQGTDTQYF. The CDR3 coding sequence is TGTGCCAGCAGCCTCCCCCCGGGACAGGGCACAGATACGCAGTATTTT.